At least ten counts were recorded for the clone carrying this T cell receptor beta chain. The CDR3 loop spans 15 amino acids. Germline V gene sequence: CDR1 LNHDA, CDR2 SQIVND (reference sequence). The J segment lost 3 bases and the V segment lost 5 bases, leaving 9 bases of the junction unmatched. These data originate in a study of T cells in Graves' hyperthyroidism and ophthalmopathy. The CDR3 regions of TCR beta were amplified from RNA transcripts. HTBI primers drove first-round RT-PCR of the TCR CDR3. Each CDR3 protein gets one entry after TCRdb re-called the multiplex PCR reads with MiXCR. This repertoire shows 300,000 to 350,000 distinct CDR3 sequences, 15% to 20% found once; its top ten account for roughly 15%.

V gene TRBV19 combines with J gene TRBJ2-7; 8 nucleotides align to TRBD2. This sequence originates from a woman aged 40 to 49 with Graves' ophthalmopathy. Sequencing was performed on blood. In DNA, the CDR3 is TGTGCCAGTAGTGTCAGCGGGGGTTCGGTCTACGAGCAGTACTTC. Its protein product is CASSVSGGSVYEQYF. Filled out from reference TRBV19 and TRBJ2-7, the complete variable domain reads DGGITQSPKYLFRKEGQNVTLSCEQNLNHDAMYWYRQDPGQGLRLIYYSQIVNDFQKGDIAEGYSVSREKKESFPLTVTSAQKNPTAFYLCASSVSGGSVYEQYFGPGTRLTVT.